This T cell receptor (beta chain) emerged from a study of blood T cell repertoires in COVID-19. Study-wide context: PBMCs, B-cell-depleted T cells, or T cells were the source of the cDNA or gDNA that made up the material.

The repertoire was sequenced with immunoSEQ multiplex PCR; TCRdb's copy has only in-frame clones and lacks some. The repertoire consists of over 250,000 clones, with about 89% occurring once and the leading ten covering approximately 5.3%. CDR3 length equals 14 residues. Germline V gives CDR1 SGHNT, CDR2 YYREEE (reference sequence). V lost 0 bases to trimming and J lost 3 bases, with 9 bases between them. Sequencing used PBMCs or T cells enriched from blood (not recorded which). This clonotype was obtained from a woman in her 30s who had recovered from COVID-19. V and J are TRBV5-4 and TRBJ1-2; TRBD1 might be the D (6 bases). CDR3 DNA sequence: TGTGCCAGCAGCTTGGGGACAGCCTACTATGGCTACACCTTC. This gives the protein CASSLGTAYYGYTF.